What follows are 10 T cell receptor beta chains derived from one specimen sequenced in a study of CD4 and CD8 cells across lung adenocarcinoma regions. One entry per CDR3 protein results from TCRdb running MiXCR on the PCR reads. The table shows about 11,000 distinct CDR3 sequences, with 59% occurring only once. Material: CD8+ T cells from the margin of a lung tumor. Source of these receptors: a male donor with lung adenocarcinoma. The CD4 and CD8 labels of this study may be unreliable.

As for this clonotype: A junction end diverges from the germline sequence, so it may reflect a read error. The chain employs TRBV10-2 and TRBJ2-3; D might be TRBD2 (5 bases). The CDR3 is made up of 15 amino acids. Germline assignment: CDR1 WSHSY and CDR2 SAAADI. This CDR3 reads CASRASGINTDAQFF. The CDR3 nucleotides are TGCGCCAGCAGGGCAAGCGGAATCAACACAGATGCGCAGTTTTTT.

This clonotype appeared once. The chain uses TRBV6-5 and TRBJ2-1; weak D call: TRBD1 (5 bases). The J call may be wrong; the DNA end is better matched by TRBJ2-5. This CDR3 region has 15 residues. The germline V gene has CDR1 MNHEY and CDR2 SVGAGI. Here the CDR3 DNA reads TGTGCCAGCAGTTACTCGGGCAGGGCCGGAGAGACCCAGTACTTC. Amino acids: CASSYSGRAGETQYF.

As to this clonotype: One end of the junction does not line up with germline, which may come from a read error. V gene TRBV10-3 combines with J gene TRBJ2-3; perhaps D is TRBD1 or TRBD2 (5 bases each). Germline CDR1 reads ENHRY; CDR2 reads SYGVKD. The CDR3 consists of 15 residues. CDR3 sequence: CAGANGGRAEETQYF. DNA for the CDR3: TGTGCCGGGGCCAACGGCGGCCGAGCGGAAGAGACGCAGTACTTT.

This clonotype qualifies as medium-sized. This chain connects TRBV6-1 to TRBJ2-1; the D gene is possibly TRBD1 (6 bases). V lost 4 bases and J lost 9, with 16 bases in between. CDR1 and CDR2 from the germline V gene are MNHNS and SASEGT. The CDR3 runs to 14 residues. CDR3 bases: TGTGCCAGCAGTGCCCGAGGGGGATGGGGTGAGCAGTTCTTC. It translates to CASSARGGWGEQFF.

Comment on this clonotype: A junction end diverges from the germline sequence, so it may reflect a read error. CDR3 residues: CASSPGLEALWGLFF. CDR3 sequence (DNA): TGTGCCAGCAGCCCGGGACTAGAAGCTCTCTGGGGCCTGTTTTTC. The chain carries TRBV6-1 and TRBJ2-1; 8 nucleotides align to TRBD2. CDR1 is MNHNS, CDR2 SASEGT, per germline. CDR3 size: 15 residues.

The gene calls are TRBV6-1 and TRBJ1-5; the D is unclear. Trimming stripped 7 bases from V and 4 bases from J, with 29 bases between. From germline, CDR1 is MNHNS and CDR2 SASEGT. The CDR3 length is 19 residues. The CDR3: CASTIVPSGREKKNQPQHF. CDR3 in DNA: TGTGCCAGCACCATAGTCCCGTCGGGGAGGGAAAAAAAAAATCAGCCCCAGCATTTT.

The chain links TRBV6-1 to TRBJ2-1; tentatively, D is TRBD2 (6 bases). The J call may not be correct, given that the DNA end is closer to TRBJ2-7. CDR1 and CDR2 from the germline V gene are MNHNS and SASEGT. CDR3 size: 15 residues. The CDR3 sequence: CASSVRSGISYEQYF. CDR3 nucleotide sequence: TGTGCCAGCAGTGTCCGTAGCGGCATCTCCTACGAGCAGTACTTC.

Of note for this clonotype: Mismatch with germline at one junction end may stem from a read error. The V gene is TRBV6-5, the J gene TRBJ2-6, with TRBD1 matching over 7 bases. The germline V gene encodes CDR1 MNHEY and CDR2 SVGAGI. The CDR3 runs to 17 residues. The CDR3 coding sequence is TGTGCCAGCAGCTCCTCGACAGGGCAGTTGGGCGCCTACGTGCTGTCTTTC. It codes for CASSSSTGQLGAYVLSF.

This chain joins TRBV10-1 and TRBJ2-1; 10 positions agree with TRBD1. The V gene end was trimmed by 6 bases and the J gene end by 4 bases; junction bases not matched to a gene: 3. Germline assignment: CDR1 WNHNN and CDR2 SYGVQD (reference sequence). The CDR3 spans 14 residues. For the CDR3, the DNA is TGCGCCAGCAGCCGGGACAGGGGATACAATGAGCAGTTCTTC. Amino acid sequence: CASSRDRGYNEQFF.

By proportion, this clonotype is medium-sized. The J gene is TRBJ2-2, the V gene TRBV10-1; D perhaps matches TRBD2 (6 bases). CDR1 is WNHNN and CDR2 is SYGVQD in the germline V gene (reference sequence). Trimming cost V 6 bases and J 6 bases, with 14 bases left between them. The CDR3 has 14 amino acids. DNA of the CDR3: TGCGCCAGCAGCCCGGGAGAGTATTCCGGGGAGCTGTTTTTT. It specifies CASSPGEYSGELFF.